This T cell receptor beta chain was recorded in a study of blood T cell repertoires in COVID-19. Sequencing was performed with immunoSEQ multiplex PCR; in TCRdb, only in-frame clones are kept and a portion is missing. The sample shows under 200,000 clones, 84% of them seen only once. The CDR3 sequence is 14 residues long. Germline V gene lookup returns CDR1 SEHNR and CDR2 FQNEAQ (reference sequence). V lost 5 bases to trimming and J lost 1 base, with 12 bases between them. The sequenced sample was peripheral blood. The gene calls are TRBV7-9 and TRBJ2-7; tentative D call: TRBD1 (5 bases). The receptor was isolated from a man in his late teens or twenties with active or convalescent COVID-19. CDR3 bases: TGTGCCAGCAGCCCCCCGACAGATTCCTACGAGCAGTACTTC. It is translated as CASSPPTDSYEQYF.